These 22 T cell receptor beta chains were sequenced from one sample in a study of identical twins. TCRdb independently ran MiXCR on the 5' RACE reads; one entry per CDR3 protein. Of a few hundred thousand distinct CDR3 sequences in the sample, around 8.8% were seen once. This sample also belongs to another study, concerning yellow fever vaccine responses in identical twins.

Sequencing was done on a sample of CD8+ T cells sorted from blood. Receptors originate from a woman under 30 in good health.

CDR3 nucleotide sequence: TGTGCCAGCAGTAAACAGGGGCGAGAGACCCAGTACTTC. The encoded protein is CASSKQGRETQYF. The chain employs TRBV6-1 and TRBJ2-5, with 7 nucleotides matching TRBD1. V lost 5 bases, J lost 4 bases, and 4 bases stayed unmatched. Germline values: CDR1 MNHNS, CDR2 SASEGT. The CDR3 is 13 amino acids.

This clonotype has a single count. This chain connects TRBV11-1 to TRBJ2-7; 7 bases map to TRBD1. Germline V gives CDR1 SGHAT, CDR2 FQDESV (reference sequence). The CDR3 has 15 amino acids. V shed 5 bases and J 7 bases; nucleotides not matched to a gene: 14. The CDR3 spells CASSPGQIRPLEQYF. The CDR3 DNA reads as TGTGCCAGCAGCCCGGGACAGATCAGACCCCTGGAGCAGTACTTC.

The rearrangement uses TRBV20-1 and TRBJ2-7; D is unresolved. V lost 0 bases and J lost 3, with 15 bases in between. CDR1 is DFQATT, CDR2 SNEGSKA, per germline (reference sequence). The CDR3 consists of 15 residues. The CDR3 spells CSARDLEKALYEQYF. As DNA, the CDR3 is TGCAGTGCTAGAGATCTCGAAAAAGCGCTCTACGAGCAGTACTTC.

This clonotype was recorded a few times. The chain links TRBV7-8 to TRBJ2-3; 10 nucleotides match TRBD2. The trim removed 5 bases at V and 4 bases at J, leaving 9 bases unmatched. CDR3 length equals 16 residues. Germline V gene data show CDR1 as SGHVS and CDR2 as FQNEAQ. DNA for the CDR3: TGTGCCAGCAGCCCATTCCCCGGGACTAGCGCAGATACGCAGTATTTT. Its protein product is CASSPFPGTSADTQYF.

This clonotype was recorded many times. The J gene is TRBJ2-2, the V gene TRBV12-3 or TRBV12-4; D is ambiguous. Trimming removed 6 bases from V and 2 bases from J, with 13 bases in between. This CDR3 is built from 15 residues. CDR3 in amino acids: CASSPQAGNTGELFF. DNA for the CDR3: TGTGCCAGCAGCCCACAAGCCGGTAACACCGGGGAGCTGTTTTTT.

At least ten counts were recorded for this clonotype. The chain uses TRBV5-1 and TRBJ2-3; TRBD1 matches at 8 bases. This CDR3 has 16 amino acids. J gave up 4 bases and V 3 bases, and 10 bases lay outside the gene matches. Per germline, CDR1 SGHRS and CDR2 YFSETQ. The CDR3 DNA sequence: TGCGCCAGCAGCTGGGGGGACAGGATGAAGGCAGATACGCAGTATTTT. This sequence encodes CASSWGDRMKADTQYF.

There are many counts of this clonotype. The rearrangement links TRBV20-1 to TRBJ2-5; TRBD2 matches 11 bases. V gave up 2 bases and J gave up 9 bases; unmatched junction bases: 17. CDR3 size: 17 residues. Per germline, CDR1 DFQATT and CDR2 SNEGSKA (reference sequence). The CDR3 coding sequence is TGCAGTGCTAGACCCCCGGGACTAGCGGACCCGGTGAGGGCCCAGTACTTC. Translating it yields CSARPPGLADPVRAQYF.

This clonotype has a count of ten or more. The chain combines TRBV4-1 with TRBJ2-1, with D hard to call. The germline V and J ends were trimmed by 0 bases and 5 bases, with 5 bases remaining between them. In germline, CDR1 is MGHRA, CDR2 YSYEKL. The CDR3 sequence is 13 residues long. This chain's CDR3 is CASSQDKNNEQFF. The CDR3 DNA reads TGCGCCAGCAGCCAAGATAAGAACAATGAGCAGTTCTTC.

For this clonotype: A junction end diverges from the germline sequence, so it may reflect a read error. The chain carries TRBV3-1 and TRBJ2-2; a possible D gene is TRBD2 (6 bases). The CDR3 is made up of 16 amino acids. CDR1 is LGHDT and CDR2 is YNNKEL in the germline V gene (reference sequence). CDR3 region: CASSQDPGPIGGELSF. In nucleotides, the CDR3 is TGTGCCAGCAGCCAGGACCCGGGTCCCATTGGAGGGGAGCTGTCTTTT.

This clonotype was counted only a few times. The chain employs TRBV12-3 or TRBV12-4 and TRBJ2-2; D gene unclear. CDR3 size: 14 residues. The V end was cut by 4 bases, the J end by 5 bases, with 11 bases between. The CDR3 spells CASSYSRATGELFF. CDR3 bases: TGTGCCAGCAGTTATTCCCGGGCAACCGGGGAGCTGTTTTTT.

This clonotype was detected ten times or more. This chain connects TRBV29-1 to TRBJ2-5, with 7 bases matching TRBD1. V lost 5 bases and J lost 0; bases outside the gene matches: 9. This CDR3 is built from 15 residues. Germline CDR1 SQVTM, CDR2 ANQGSEA. CDR3 coding DNA: TGCAGCGTTCTCGGTCTGGGACAGTACCAAGAGACCCAGTACTTC. Protein: CSVLGLGQYQETQYF.

This clonotype was counted at least ten times. This CDR3 is CASSQDRTGPTGELFF. As DNA, the CDR3 is TGCGCCAGCAGCCAAGATCGCACAGGACCCACCGGGGAGCTGTTTTTT. The chain is built from TRBV4-3 and TRBJ2-2, with a weak D call TRBD1 (5 bases). Trimming removed 0 bases at V and 4 bases at J, with 12 bases between. The CDR3 is 16 amino acids. CDR1 is LGHNA and CDR2 is YSLEER in the germline V gene.

Many counts were recorded for this clonotype. Since no conserved phenylalanine or tryptophan closes the CDR3, a read error is the likely cause. The DNA is left out, because the CDR3 cannot be placed on it with certainty; the CDR3 is given as TCRdb lists it. The V and J genes are TRBV29-1 and TRBJ2-7; TRBD2, the table's D call, was not compared with the DNA. The CDR3 is 11 amino acids long, termini counted. CDR1 SQVTM and CDR2 ANQGSEA come from the germline V gene. This chain's CDR3 is CSVEDRDSTII.

This clonotype has a count of ten or more. This rearrangement joins TRBV12-3 or TRBV12-4 to TRBJ1-3; D call uncertain. V was pared by 5 bases and J by 4 bases, with 9 bases between. This CDR3 comprises 13 residues. CDR3 DNA sequence: TGTGCCAGCAGTGCTGGGCCGGGAAACACCATATATTTT. Its protein product is CASSAGPGNTIYF.

This clonotype occurred many times. V and J are TRBV6-4 and TRBJ2-1, with TRBD2 matching over 12 bases. Germline trimming cut 7 bases from V and 3 bases from J; bases unmatched to any gene: 4. Germline CDR1 is MRHNA and CDR2 is SNTAGT. The CDR3 consists of 15 residues. The CDR3 sequence is CASTETSGSYNEQFF. As DNA, the CDR3 is TGTGCCAGCACTGAGACTAGCGGGAGCTACAATGAGCAGTTCTTC.

This clonotype showed up just a few times. The chain joins TRBV30 to TRBJ2-2; no clear D. Germline V gene data show CDR1 as GTSNPN and CDR2 as SVGIG (reference sequence). V lost 0 bases, J lost 1 base, and 3 bases lay in between. The CDR3 spans 13 residues. The CDR3 coding sequence is TGTGCCTGGAGTGTGGGGAACACCGGGGAGCTGTTTTTT. As protein: CAWSVGNTGELFF.

This clonotype has ten or more counts. V gene TRBV29-1 combines with J gene TRBJ1-2, with unresolved D. Germline loops: CDR1 SQVTM, CDR2 ANQGSEA. The CDR3 is made up of 11 amino acids. Trimming shortened V by 0 bases and J by 8 bases, and 7 bases separated the two germline ends. CDR3 region: CSVEERVGYTF. In DNA, the CDR3 is TGCAGCGTTGAAGAACGTGTCGGCTACACCTTC. The whole variable domain, remainder taken from reference TRBV29-1 and TRBJ1-2, is SAVISQKPSRDICQRGTSLTIQCQVDSQVTMMFWYRQQPGQSLTLIATANQGSEATYESGFVIDKFPISRPNLTFSTLTVSNMSPEDSSIYLCSVEERVGYTFGSGTRLTVV.

This clonotype showed up just a few times. The rearrangement joins TRBV14 to TRBJ2-7; D is possibly TRBD1 (5 bases). The V gene lost 4 bases and the J gene lost 2 bases, with 9 bases spanning the gap. The CDR3 runs 13 residues. Looked up from germline, CDR1 is SGHDN and CDR2 is FVKESK. CDR3 coding DNA: TGTGCCAGCAGCCCAGGGAACCCCTACGAGCAGTACTTC. This sequence encodes CASSPGNPYEQYF.

This clonotype was recorded many times. This rearrangement joins TRBV4-3 to TRBJ2-1; D is unclear. V gave up 1 base and J gave up 0 bases, with 7 bases separating them. Germline CDR1 LGHNA, CDR2 YSLEER. CDR3 length: 15 amino acids. This CDR3 is CASSQARASYNEQFF. CDR3 sequence (DNA): TGCGCCAGCAGCCAAGCTCGCGCCTCCTACAATGAGCAGTTCTTC.

This clonotype appeared a few times. V and J are TRBV10-1 and TRBJ2-7; 8 positions agree with TRBD1. From germline, CDR1 is WNHNN and CDR2 SYGVQD (reference sequence). After removal of 2 bases from V and 6 bases from J, the junction contained 6 bases not matched to a gene. This CDR3 has 14 amino acids. The CDR3, as DNA: TGCGCCAGCAGTGAGCTCAGGGGGCTTCGCGAGCAGTACTTC. Translation: CASSELRGLREQYF.

The chain combines TRBV2 with TRBJ1-3; D is unclear. Germline values: CDR1 SNHLY, CDR2 FYNNEI. Trimming took off 8 bases at V and 0 bases at J, with 11 bases between the two ends. The CDR3 covers 14 residues. The CDR3 reads CASPDGGSGNTIYF. The CDR3 DNA reads TGTGCCAGCCCGGACGGAGGCTCTGGAAACACCATATATTTT.

This clonotype was observed at least ten times. The chain recombines TRBV5-1 with TRBJ2-2, with D possibly TRBD1 on 6 matching bases. Germline lookup yields CDR1 SGHRS and CDR2 YFSETQ. CDR3 length equals 16 residues. Trimming shortened V by 4 bases and J by 3 bases, and 16 bases separated the two germline ends. CDR3 DNA: TGCGCCAGCAGCCTTGGGTGGACAGACTACACCGGGGAGCTGTTTTTT. As protein: CASSLGWTDYTGELFF.